A selection of T cell receptor beta chains follows, all from one sample in a study of blood T cell repertoires in COVID-19. Profiling relied on immunoSEQ multiplex PCR, and the TCRdb table lists in-frame clones only, not all of them. This table has over 350,000 clones, nearly 90% appearing once. Sample: PBMCs or T cells enriched from blood (not recorded which). The receptors originated from a young woman with acute COVID-19. Both conserved end residues are part of each CDR3. A D gene is named only where the DNA matches it firmly. Clone size is not always given. Where it is, it says once, few, many or a class for expanded clones.

V	J	D	size	DNA	CDR3
TRBV28	TRBJ2-1	TRBD2	-	TGTGCCAGCAGTTTAGCCGCCGGGACTAGCGGTTACAATGAGCAGTTCTTC	CASSLAAGTSGYNEQFF
TRBV9	TRBJ1-4	TRBD1	-	TGTGCCAGCAGCTCCGGGACAGATGAAAAACTGTTTTTT	CASSSGTDEKLFF
TRBV5-1	TRBJ1-3	TRBD1	-	TGCGCCAGCAGCTTGGCTGGGACAGCTGGAAACACCATATATTTT	CASSLAGTAGNTIYF
TRBV3-1/TRBV3-2	TRBJ1-1	TRBD1	-	TGTGCCAGCAGTTACCGGGACAGGGGGACTGAAGCTTTCTTT	CASSYRDRGTEAFF
TRBV12-5	TRBJ2-5	-	few	TGTGCTAGTGCTGTGGGGGGACAGCTAGTCCAAGAGACCCAGTACTTC	CASAVGGQLVQETQYF
TRBV19	TRBJ2-7	-	once	TGTGCCAGTAGTAGTTCTCCTTTGTACGAGCAGTACTTC	CASSSSPLYEQYF
TRBV6-5	TRBJ1-4	TRBD1	-	TGTGCCAGCAGGGGCAGGGGGCCTGGTGAAAAACTGTTTTTT	CASRGRGPGEKLFF
TRBV3-1/TRBV3-2	TRBJ1-5	TRBD1	-	TGTGCCAGCAGCCAAGGGACAGGGCGCAATCAGCCCCAGCATTTT	CASSQGTGRNQPQHF
TRBV10-3	TRBJ1-1	TRBD1	-	TGTGCCATCAGTGGAAGGACAGGGGGCACTGAAGCTTTCTTT	CAISGRTGGTEAFF
TRBV3-1/TRBV3-2	TRBJ1-3	-	-	TGTGCCAGCAGCCACTTATACATCTCTGGAAACACCATATATTTT	CASSHLYISGNTIYF
TRBV11-2	TRBJ2-7	TRBD2	-	TGTGCCAGCAGCGCCGGACTAGCCTACGAGCAGTACTTC	CASSAGLAYEQYF
TRBV5-1	TRBJ2-1	-	-	TGCGCCAGCAGCTTACAGGGGGGGACCTACAATGAGCAGTTCTTC	CASSLQGGTYNEQFF
TRBV7-9	TRBJ2-6	-	once	TGTGCCAGCAGCTTAGCCGGTCCGCCTGGGGCCAACGTCCTGACTTTC	CASSLAGPPGANVLTF
TRBV9	TRBJ2-2	TRBD2	-	TGTGCCAGCAGCGACATAGCGGGGGCGAACACCGGGGAGCTGTTTTTT	CASSDIAGANTGELFF
TRBV12-3/TRBV12-4	TRBJ1-2	-	-	TGTGCCAGTTCCCGAAGCGGGGTGGATGGCTACACCTTC	CASSRSGVDGYTF
TRBV28	TRBJ2-1	-	-	TGTGCCAGCAGGCCCTTAAGCGCCCTAAACTACAATGAGCAGTTCTTC	CASRPLSALNYNEQFF
TRBV28	TRBJ1-4	TRBD1	once	TGTGCCAGCGGACAGGGAGCTAATGAAAAACTGTTTTTT	CASGQGANEKLFF
TRBV20-1	TRBJ1-4	-	-	TGCAGTGCTAGTTGGGGAGGGTCCAATGAAAAACTGTTTTTT	CSASWGGSNEKLFF
TRBV24-1	TRBJ2-1	-	-	TGTGCCACCAGTGAACGTGGACTTTGGAATGAGCAGTTCTTC	CATSERGLWNEQFF
TRBV19	TRBJ2-2	-	once	TGTGCCAGTAGTATTGGAGGCGGGGAGCTGTTTTTT	CASSIGGGELFF
TRBV5-1	TRBJ2-7	TRBD2	few	TGCGCCAGCACGGGACTAGCGGCCTACGAGCAGTACTTC	CASTGLAAYEQYF
TRBV19	TRBJ2-7	-	-	TGTGCCAGTAGTCAGACAGGTGTCGAGCAGTACTTC	CASSQTGVEQYF
TRBV20-1	TRBJ2-5	-	-	TGCAGTGCCACTAGGTGGGAGACCCAGTACTTC	CSATRWETQYF
TRBV6-5	TRBJ1-1	TRBD1	few	TGTGCCAGCAGTTTTCCTCCGGGACAGTCCCAAGGGGAGGCTTTCTTT	CASSFPPGQSQGEAFF
TRBV4-1	TRBJ2-7	-	-	TGCGCCAGCAGCCACGGCGGAACCCTCCCATCCGAGCAGTACTTC	CASSHGGTLPSEQYF
TRBV19	TRBJ2-7	TRBD2	-	TGTGCCAGTAGATCCTATAGCGGGACCTACGAGCAGTACTTC	CASRSYSGTYEQYF
TRBV7-9	TRBJ1-1	-	-	TGTGCCAGCAGGGGGCCGGCGAACACTGAAGCTTTCTTT	CASRGPANTEAFF
TRBV11-2	TRBJ2-2	TRBD1	-	TGTGCCAGCAGCTGGGGGACAGGGGTCACCGGGGAGCTGTTTTTT	CASSWGTGVTGELFF
TRBV28	TRBJ2-7	TRBD1	-	TGTGCCAGCAGTTTATGGACCGGGACAGGGGGCTACGAGCAGTACTTC	CASSLWTGTGGYEQYF
TRBV9	TRBJ2-3	-	-	TGTGCCAGCAGCGTAGGGCGGGGAAGCACAGATACGCAGTATTTT	CASSVGRGSTDTQYF
TRBV24-1	TRBJ2-1	TRBD1	-	TGTGCCACCACAGGGACAGGGGTCGGGAGGCCAGATTACAATGAGCAGTTCTTC	CATTGTGVGRPDYNEQFF
TRBV29-1	TRBJ1-1	-	-	TGCAGCGTTGGGCAGGGTATCATACCTGTGAACACTGAAGCTTTCTTT	CSVGQGIIPVNTEAFF
TRBV2	TRBJ1-4	-	-	TGTGCCAGCAGTGAACAGGTGGCAGGGTCTAATGAAAAACTGTTTTTT	CASSEQVAGSNEKLFF
TRBV7-9	TRBJ2-1	-	once	TGTGCCAGCAGCTCGGGGGTAGAGCAGTTCTTC	CASSSGVEQFF
TRBV19	TRBJ2-2	-	-	TGTGCCAGTACCCCAGGGGTAGCGAACACCGGGGAGCTGTTTTTT	CASTPGVANTGELFF
TRBV12-3/TRBV12-4	TRBJ1-1	-	-	TGTGCCAGCAGCTCCTCGGTGAACACTGAAGCTTTCTTT	CASSSSVNTEAFF
TRBV28	TRBJ2-5	-	-	TGTGCCAGCAGCCCAGAGGGCAGAGAGACCCAGTACTTC	CASSPEGRETQYF
TRBV7-9	TRBJ2-5	TRBD1	-	TGTGCCAGCAGCCAGAGGGGGACAGGGCCCCAAGAGACCCAGTACTTC	CASSQRGTGPQETQYF
TRBV6-5	TRBJ1-1	-	-	TGTGCCAGCAGTTCGACTGAAATTATGAACACTGAAGCTTTCTTT	CASSSTEIMNTEAFF
TRBV28	TRBJ1-2	-	-	TGTGCCAGCAGTTTAGGGGGACTTCTTTATGGCTACACCTTC	CASSLGGLLYGYTF
TRBV29-1	TRBJ2-7	TRBD1	-	TGCAGCGTTGAAGATCGGGACAGGGGACTTGAAGACGGTCGGTACTTC	CSVEDRDRGLEDGRYF
TRBV27	TRBJ2-3	TRBD2	-	TGTGCCAGCAGTTTAGGACTAGTCTATGCAGATACGCAGTATTTT	CASSLGLVYADTQYF
TRBV7-9	TRBJ1-1	-	-	TGTGCCAGCCTCCCTGGGGGCGGCACTGAAGCTTTCTTT	CASLPGGGTEAFF
TRBV14	TRBJ2-1	TRBD1	-	TGTGCCAGCAGCCAAGGGACAGGGGTGGTGAGCTCCTACAATGAGCAGTTCTTC	CASSQGTGVVSSYNEQFF
TRBV24-1	TRBJ2-7	TRBD1	-	TGTGCCACCAGTTCGGACAGGTTCTGGGAGCAGTACTTC	CATSSDRFWEQYF
TRBV2	TRBJ1-3	-	-	TGTGCCAGCAGTGACAGGGTCTCTGGAAACACCATATATTTT	CASSDRVSGNTIYF